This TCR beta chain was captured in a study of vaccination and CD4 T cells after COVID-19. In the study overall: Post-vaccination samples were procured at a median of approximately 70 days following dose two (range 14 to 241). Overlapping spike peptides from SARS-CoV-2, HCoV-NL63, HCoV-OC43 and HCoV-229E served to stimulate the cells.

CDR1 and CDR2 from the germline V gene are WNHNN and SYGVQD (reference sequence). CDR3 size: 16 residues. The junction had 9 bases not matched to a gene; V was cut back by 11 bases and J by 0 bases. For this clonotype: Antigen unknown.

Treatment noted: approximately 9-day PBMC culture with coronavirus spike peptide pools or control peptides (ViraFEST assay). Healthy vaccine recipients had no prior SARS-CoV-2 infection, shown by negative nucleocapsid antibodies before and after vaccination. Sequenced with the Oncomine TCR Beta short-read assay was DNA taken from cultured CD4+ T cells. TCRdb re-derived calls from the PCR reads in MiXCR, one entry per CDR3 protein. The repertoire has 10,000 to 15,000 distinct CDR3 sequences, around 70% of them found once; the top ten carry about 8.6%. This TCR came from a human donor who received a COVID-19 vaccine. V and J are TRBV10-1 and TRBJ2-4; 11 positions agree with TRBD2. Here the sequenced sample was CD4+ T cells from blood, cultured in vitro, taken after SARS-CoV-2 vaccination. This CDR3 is CAGSLAGGLAKNIQYF. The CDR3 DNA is TGCGCCGGGTCTCTAGCGGGGGGACTAGCCAAAAACATTCAGTACTTC.